The T cell receptor beta chain described here comes from a study of T cells in Graves' hyperthyroidism and ophthalmopathy. Each 10 ml fresh peripheral blood draw supplied the PBMCs. This clonotype has a count of ten or more. Its antigen is not known. One end of the junction fails to match germline, which may point to a read error. The CDR3 sequence is 11 residues long. Germline lookup yields CDR1 SGHAT and CDR2 FQNNGV. General observations from the study: Most thyroid clonotypes expanded above 0.001 appeared in blood too.

Regions amplified from RNA transcripts were the TCR beta CDR3 regions. The HTBI set primed first-round TCR CDR3 RT-PCR. TCRdb itself ran the multiplex PCR reads through MiXCR, one entry per CDR3 protein. The sample yields 470,000 or so distinct CDR3 sequences, less than 25% seen once. This TCR derives from a man aged 18-30 years with Graves' hyperthyroidism. What was sequenced was blood. The rearrangement uses TRBV11-2 and TRBJ1-2; D is perhaps TRBD1 (6 bases). In nucleotides, the CDR3 is TGTGCCAGCCCCCCGGGACACAACATAGTATTC. Translated, it gives CASPPGHNIVF.